Listed here are 26 T cell receptor beta chains from one sample, sequenced in a study of T cell responses to AZD1222 COVID-19 vaccine. The data were produced by immunoSEQ multiplex PCR, yet TCRdb's version contains in-frame clones alone and is incomplete. Recorded for this sample: more than 110,000 clones. The sample was peripheral blood. All receptors come from an adult in good health.

V and J are TRBV19 and TRBJ2-3; D is unresolved. This CDR3 spans 13 amino acids. Germline CDR1 LNHDA, CDR2 SQIVND (reference sequence). V dropped 1 base and J dropped 7 bases, with 9 bases sitting between them. CDR3 region: CASSIAPTYTQYF. As DNA, the CDR3 is TGTGCCAGTAGTATAGCCCCGACCTATACGCAGTATTTT.

The chain recombines TRBV29-1 with TRBJ2-5; 12 bases line up with TRBD2. J lost 4 bases, V lost 3 bases, and 6 bases had no gene match. This CDR3 has 15 residues. Looked up from germline, CDR1 is SQVTM and CDR2 is ANQGSEA. CDR3 protein: CSVEATSGGVETQYF. The CDR3 region has the DNA TGCAGCGTTGAGGCGACTAGCGGGGGCGTAGAGACCCAGTACTTC.

The rearrangement joins TRBV11-3 to TRBJ2-2, with a possible D match to TRBD1 (6 bases). The CDR3 has 13 residues. Per germline, CDR1 SGHNT and CDR2 YENEEA. With 5 bases removed from V and 6 bases from J, the gap between germline ends came to 10 bases. The CDR3 DNA is TGTGCCAGCAGCGGCCGGACAGCCGGGGAGCTGTTTTTT. Amino acids: CASSGRTAGELFF.

The chain is built from TRBV6-5 and TRBJ2-7, with D possibly being TRBD2 (6 bases). V was shortened by 2 bases and J by 3 bases, with 14 bases between the two germline ends. Germline CDR1 and CDR2: MNHEY and SVGAGI. This CDR3 is 15 amino acids long. CDR3 nucleotide sequence: TGTGCCAGCAGTTACGATCGGGACTTCCACTACGAGCAGTACTTC. As protein: CASSYDRDFHYEQYF.

This chain links TRBV6-4 with TRBJ2-1, with 12 bases fitting TRBD1. V lost 3 bases to trimming and J lost 8 bases; unmatched junction nucleotides: 5. Germline V CDR1 and CDR2: MRHNA, SNTAGT. CDR3 length: 15 amino acids. The CDR3 here is CASSEGTGGLYEQFF. The DNA for the CDR3 is TGTGCCAGCAGTGAAGGGACAGGGGGCCTCTATGAGCAGTTCTTC.

This chain joins TRBV7-9 and TRBJ1-2; 7 nucleotides match TRBD1. Germline V gene sequence: CDR1 SEHNR, CDR2 FQNEAQ (reference sequence). The CDR3 is 15 residues long. Losses at the gene ends were 5 bases for V and 3 bases for J; bases not matched to a gene: 9. The CDR3 nucleotides read TGTGCCAGCAGCACCGGACAGGAACAGTACTATGGCTACACCTTC. As protein: CASSTGQEQYYGYTF. Full variable domain (remainder filled in from reference TRBV7-9 and TRBJ1-2): DTGVSQNPRHKITKRGQNVTFRCDPISEHNRLYWYRQTLGQGPEFLTYFQNEAQLEKSRLLSDRFSAERPKGSFSTLEIQRTEQGDSAMYLCASSTGQEQYYGYTFGSGTRLTVV.

The chain carries TRBV6-5 and TRBJ1-6; D is unresolved. Trimming took off 7 bases at V and 5 bases at J, with 6 bases between the two ends. Germline V gene data show CDR1 as MNHEY and CDR2 as SVGAGI. This CDR3 region has 12 residues. The CDR3, as DNA: TGTGCCAGCAACACGAATAATTCACCCCTCCACTTT. Amino acid sequence: CASNTNNSPLHF.

J is TRBJ1-5 and V is TRBV21-1. TRBV21-1 is recorded as a pseudogene. CDR3 length: 17 residues. The CDR3 sequence is CASSPPSAVNSNQPQHF. The CDR3 nucleotides read TGTGCCAGCAGCCCCCCCTCGGCGGTAAATAGCAATCAGCCCCAGCATTTT.

This chain joins TRBV19 and TRBJ2-7; D remains ambiguous. V was trimmed by 3 bases and J by 2 bases, leaving 11 bases between them. This CDR3 has 14 amino acids. Germline CDR1 is LNHDA and CDR2 is SQIVND (reference sequence). The CDR3 is CASSMSGPTYEQYF. CDR3 sequence (DNA): TGTGCCAGTAGTATGTCCGGACCGACCTACGAGCAGTACTTC.

The chain combines TRBV11-3 with TRBJ1-4; the D is unclear. The CDR3 has 12 residues. Germline CDR1 SGHNT, CDR2 YENEEA. V was clipped by 1 base and J by 14 bases, with 11 bases between them. The CDR3 region is CASSLGRGTLFF. CDR3 DNA: TGTGCCAGCAGCTTAGGACGCGGAACGCTGTTTTTT.

The rearrangement uses TRBV29-1 and TRBJ2-1; TRBD2 matches 8 bases. V shed 7 bases, J shed 2 bases, and the junction held 13 bases outside the gene matches. The CDR3 runs 16 residues. Germline CDR1 is SQVTM and CDR2 is ANQGSEA. The CDR3 nucleotides are TGCAGCGGAGCACCCCCGGGACTAGGGGCCTACAATGAGCAGTTCTTC. This codes for CSGAPPGLGAYNEQFF.

The chain has TRBV5-1 and TRBJ2-1, with D maybe TRBD2 (6 bases). Germline V lookup: CDR1 SGHRS, CDR2 YFSETQ. The V gene lost 4 bases and the J gene lost 2 bases, with 13 bases spanning the gap. CDR3 length: 15 amino acids. The CDR3: CASSEGGTPYNEQFF. CDR3 in DNA: TGCGCCAGCAGCGAGGGCGGGACGCCCTACAATGAGCAGTTCTTC.

The V call is TRBV3-1 (or the pseudogene TRBV3-2), the J call TRBJ1-6, with no clear D. The CDR3 extends over 15 amino acids. Trimming removed 6 bases from V and 2 bases from J, with 11 bases in between. Germline CDR1 reads LGHDT; CDR2 reads YNNKEL (reference sequence). The CDR3 loop reads CASRYAATYNSPLHF. CDR3 sequence (DNA): TGTGCCAGCAGATACGCCGCAACCTATAATTCACCCCTCCACTTT.

CDR3 sequence reads: CASSEGLAGAESGYTF. CDR3 nucleotide sequence: TGTGCCAGCAGTGAGGGGTTGGCAGGGGCCGAGTCGGGCTACACCTTC. The chain has TRBV2 and TRBJ1-2; D is perhaps TRBD1 (6 bases). The CDR3 consists of 16 residues. Trimming left V 3 bases short and J 8 bases short, with 22 bases between. Germline CDR1 and CDR2: SNHLY and FYNNEI.

The chain joins TRBV5-1 to TRBJ1-4; D is uncertain. Between the trimmed V and J ends, which lost 3 bases and 0 bases, there was a span of 12 bases. Germline values: CDR1 SGHRS, CDR2 YFSETQ. The CDR3 sequence is 16 residues long. This CDR3 reads CASSSGTPATNEKLFF. The DNA for the CDR3 is TGCGCCAGCAGCTCCGGCACGCCAGCAACTAATGAAAAACTGTTTTTT.

The V gene is TRBV5-1, the J gene TRBJ2-6; 8 positions match TRBD1. Germline CDR1 is SGHRS and CDR2 is YFSETQ. The CDR3 totals 23 residues. J gave up 1 base and V 2 bases, and 23 bases lay outside the gene matches. The CDR3 is CASSFPGLSAGQGIQSGANVLTF. The CDR3 region has the DNA TGCGCCAGCAGCTTTCCCGGGCTTTCCGCTGGACAGGGAATCCAGTCTGGGGCCAACGTCCTGACTTTC.

The chain recombines TRBV18 with TRBJ1-1; possibly TRBD1 for D (6 bases). The CDR3 runs to 14 residues. The V gene lost 2 bases and the J gene lost 4 bases, with 11 bases spanning the gap. CDR1 is KGHSH and CDR2 is LQKENI in the germline V gene. This chain's CDR3 is CASSPTQGGTEAFF. CDR3 sequence (DNA): TGTGCCAGCTCACCAACCCAAGGGGGCACTGAAGCTTTCTTT. Looking up the rest from reference TRBV18 and TRBJ1-1 gives the full variable domain: NAGVMQNPRHLVRRRGQEARLRCSPMKGHSHVYWYRQLPEEGLKFMVYLQKENIIDESGMPKERFSAEFPKEGPSILRIQQVVRGDSAAYFCASSPTQGGTEAFFGQGTRLTVV.

The chain joins TRBV30 to TRBJ1-2, with D tentatively TRBD1 (6 bases). Trimming removed 5 bases at V and 7 bases at J, with 20 bases between. The germline gives CDR1 GTSNPN, CDR2 SVGIG (reference sequence). The CDR3 totals 14 residues. The CDR3 loop reads CAWENYPGGTGYTF. DNA of the CDR3: TGTGCCTGGGAAAACTACCCCGGGGGCACTGGCTACACCTTC.

This chain uses TRBV4-2 with TRBJ1-2; D gene ambiguous. The CDR3 has 14 residues. Germline V gene sequence: CDR1 LGHNA, CDR2 YNFKEQ. The V end was cut by 0 bases, the J end by 2 bases, with 7 bases between. CDR3 nucleotide sequence: TGTGCCAGCAGCCAAGATGCAGAGAACTATGGCTACACCTTC. This gives the protein CASSQDAENYGYTF.

The chain couples TRBV6-5 to TRBJ2-7; TRBD1 is a possible D gene (5 bases). Per germline, CDR1 MNHEY and CDR2 SVGAGI. V dropped 5 bases and J dropped 7 bases, with 15 bases sitting between them. The CDR3 is made up of 13 amino acids. The CDR3, as DNA: TGTGCCAGCAGTCGTCGGACAAACTTGGAGCAGTACTTC. Residues: CASSRRTNLEQYF.

The chain uses TRBV12-3 or TRBV12-4 and TRBJ1-1; the D is unclear. This CDR3 region has 13 residues. V was cut by 5 bases and J by 4 bases, with 11 bases left in between. In DNA, the CDR3 is TGTGCCAGCAGTGAAGGTCCGACCACTGAAGCTTTCTTT. Translation gives CASSEGPTTEAFF.

J is TRBJ1-2 and V is TRBV6-1, with 8 bases identical to TRBD1. After removal of 4 bases from V and 5 bases from J, the junction contained 12 bases not matched to a gene. Germline CDR1 reads MNHNS; CDR2 reads SASEGT. The CDR3 covers 16 residues. The CDR3 loop is CASSGESGQENYGYTF. The CDR3 DNA reads TGTGCCAGCAGTGGAGAGTCGGGACAGGAGAATTATGGCTACACCTTC.

V is TRBV6-2 or TRBV6-3 and J is TRBJ1-4; 8 nucleotides align to TRBD1. CDR3 size: 16 residues. Germline CDR1 MNHEY, CDR2 SVGEGT. Germline trimming cut 4 bases from V and 0 bases from J; bases unmatched to any gene: 4. This CDR3 is CASSSTGVATNEKLFF. The CDR3 DNA reads as TGTGCCAGCAGTTCGACAGGGGTGGCAACTAATGAAAAACTGTTTTTT.

The rearrangement joins TRBV18 to TRBJ2-1, with 7 bases matching TRBD1. Germline V gives CDR1 KGHSH, CDR2 LQKENI. V shed 2 bases, J shed 7 bases, and the junction held 11 bases outside the gene matches. The CDR3 runs to 16 residues. CDR3 sequence reads: CASSPGTASVRNEQFF. The CDR3, as DNA: TGTGCCAGCTCACCAGGGACAGCTTCTGTTAGAAATGAGCAGTTCTTC. The full variable domain, completed using reference TRBV18 and TRBJ2-1, is NAGVMQNPRHLVRRRGQEARLRCSPMKGHSHVYWYRQLPEEGLKFMVYLQKENIIDESGMPKERFSAEFPKEGPSILRIQQVVRGDSAAYFCASSPGTASVRNEQFFGPGTRLTVL.

J is TRBJ2-1 and V is TRBV4-2, with a tentative D call TRBD2 (6 bases). This CDR3 region has 14 residues. Germline CDR1 and CDR2: LGHNA and YNFKEQ. The V end was cut by 3 bases, the J end by 8 bases, with 14 bases between. The chain's CDR3 is CASSQRTMFDEQFF. As DNA, the CDR3 is TGTGCCAGCAGCCAGAGGACTATGTTCGATGAGCAGTTCTTC.

This chain connects TRBV12-3 or TRBV12-4 to TRBJ1-2; no clear D gene. This CDR3 region has 12 residues. Trimming removed 6 bases from V and 2 bases from J, with 7 bases in between. CDR3 in DNA: TGTGCCAGCAGGAAGGAAAACTATGGCTACACCTTC. It is translated as CASRKENYGYTF.